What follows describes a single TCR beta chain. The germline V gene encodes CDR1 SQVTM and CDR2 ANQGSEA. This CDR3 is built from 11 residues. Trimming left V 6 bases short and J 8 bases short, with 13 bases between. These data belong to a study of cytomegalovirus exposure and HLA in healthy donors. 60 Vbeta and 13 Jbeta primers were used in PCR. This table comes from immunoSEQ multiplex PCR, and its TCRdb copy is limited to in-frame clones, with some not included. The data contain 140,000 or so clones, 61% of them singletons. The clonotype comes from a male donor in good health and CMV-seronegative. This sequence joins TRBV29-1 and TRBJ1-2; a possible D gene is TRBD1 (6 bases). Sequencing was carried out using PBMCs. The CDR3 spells CSVLQGRGYTF. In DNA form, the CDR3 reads TGCAGCGTGCTACAGGGAAGAGGCTACACCTTC.